The 21 T cell receptor beta chains given below trace back to one sample, sequenced in a study of blood T cell repertoires in COVID-19. Profiling relied on immunoSEQ multiplex PCR, and the TCRdb table lists in-frame clones only, not all of them. This sample has more than 250,000 clones, with around 89% found just once. Sequencing input: peripheral blood. All receptors come from a woman aged 45-65 years with COVID-19, enrolled during active disease.

In this sample, this clone turned up once. The J gene is TRBJ2-3, the V gene TRBV5-1, with 7 positions matching TRBD1. Germline lookup yields CDR1 SGHRS and CDR2 YFSETQ. V dropped 3 bases and J dropped 0; count of bases not matched to a gene: 13. This CDR3 is 18 amino acids long. CDR3: CASSWSWTGYASTDTQYF. DNA for the CDR3: TGCGCCAGCAGCTGGAGCTGGACAGGCTACGCTAGCACAGATACGCAGTATTTT.

The rearrangement links TRBV5-1 to TRBJ2-3; 13 nucleotides match TRBD2. CDR1 SGHRS and CDR2 YFSETQ come from the germline V gene. The trim removed 4 bases at V and 2 bases at J, leaving 7 bases unmatched. The CDR3 has 17 amino acids. This CDR3 reads CASSPRTSGSDTDTQYF. In nucleotides, the CDR3 is TGCGCCAGCAGCCCCAGGACTAGCGGGAGTGACACAGATACGCAGTATTTT.

The chain links TRBV6-2 or TRBV6-3 to TRBJ2-4; the D is unclear. The V and J ends lost 2 bases and 8 bases respectively, with 7 bases between them. Germline V lookup: CDR1 MNHEY, CDR2 SVGEGT. CDR3 length: 12 residues. CDR3: CASSYVNYIQYF. The CDR3 bases are TGTGCCAGCAGTTACGTTAATTACATTCAGTACTTC.

The chain combines TRBV5-1 with TRBJ1-1, with a weak D call TRBD1 (6 bases). The V gene lost 7 bases and the J gene lost 4 bases, with 17 bases spanning the gap. In germline, CDR1 is SGHRS, CDR2 YFSETQ. The CDR3 totals 14 residues. The CDR3 DNA follows: TGCGCCAGCTCCCAAAGCTCAGGGGCCACTGAAGCTTTCTTT. Translating it yields CASSQSSGATEAFF.

The chain combines TRBV19 with TRBJ1-3; D might be TRBD1 (6 bases). Trimming cost V 7 bases and J 8 bases, with 15 bases left between them. Germline-derived CDR1 and CDR2 are LNHDA and SQIVND (reference sequence). This CDR3 has 13 residues. The CDR3 DNA sequence: TGTGCCAGTAACCCGACAGGTGCGGACACCATATATTTT. Amino acid sequence: CASNPTGADTIYF.

This clone showed up just once. The chain employs TRBV21-1 and TRBJ2-2; the DNA was not used to check the table's D call, TRBD1. TRBV21-1 is deemed a pseudogene. The CDR3 spans 13 residues. CDR3 nucleotides: TGTGCCAGCAGGGACAGGGCCACCGGGGAGCTGTTTTTT. Translation: CASRDRATGELFF.

V usage is TRBV25-1 and J usage is TRBJ1-1; D remains unclear. Germline assignment: CDR1 MGHDK and CDR2 SYGVNS. Trimming removed 5 bases from V and 1 base from J, with 8 bases in between. This CDR3 spans 13 amino acids. CDR3: CASSPLWNTEAFF. CDR3 sequence (DNA): TGTGCCAGCAGTCCCCTCTGGAACACTGAAGCTTTCTTT.

The rearrangement uses TRBV29-1 and TRBJ1-1; D is unclear. Germline lookup yields CDR1 SQVTM and CDR2 ANQGSEA. The germline V and J ends were trimmed by 2 bases and 4 bases, with 8 bases remaining between them. The CDR3 is 12 residues long. CDR3 protein: CSVESGGTEAFF. CDR3 DNA sequence: TGCAGCGTTGAATCGGGTGGCACTGAAGCTTTCTTT.

The rearrangement uses TRBV7-2 and TRBJ2-1, with D perhaps TRBD2 (6 bases). V lost 5 bases and J 4 bases, leaving 15 bases between the germline ends. This CDR3 contains 15 residues. Germline V gene data show CDR1 as SGHTA and CDR2 as FQGNSA. The CDR3 protein is CASSLAREKYNEQFF. The CDR3 nucleotides are TGTGCCAGCAGCCTCGCCCGGGAGAAATACAATGAGCAGTTCTTC.

This clone came up once. This chain joins TRBV5-5 and TRBJ2-3; D not resolved. V was shortened by 2 bases and J by 0 bases, with 16 bases between the two germline ends. Germline lookup yields CDR1 SGHKS and CDR2 YYEKEE (reference sequence). The CDR3 is made up of 17 amino acids. The chain's CDR3 is CASSFALRSPSTDTQYF. As DNA, the CDR3 is TGTGCCAGCAGCTTTGCTCTCCGGTCGCCAAGCACAGATACGCAGTATTTT. Filled out from reference TRBV5-5 and TRBJ2-3, the complete variable domain reads DAGVTQSPTHLIKTRGQQVTLRCSPISGHKSVSWYQQVLGQGPQFIFQYYEKEERGRGNFPDRFSARQFPNYSSELNVNALLLGDSALYLCASSFALRSPSTDTQYFGPGTRLTVL.

V is TRBV19 and J is TRBJ2-7; 7 bases are a match to TRBD2. V was pared by 3 bases and J by 0 bases, with 8 bases of the junction left unmatched. This CDR3 comprises 16 residues. Germline-derived CDR1 and CDR2 are LNHDA and SQIVND (reference sequence). The CDR3 spells CASSMKRREISYEQYF. The CDR3 DNA follows: TGTGCCAGTAGTATGAAACGGCGGGAGATCTCCTACGAGCAGTACTTC.

The chain is built from TRBV6-5 and TRBJ2-7; 13 nucleotides agree with TRBD2. Unmatched junction bases numbered 4, after V lost 6 bases and J lost 5 bases. Germline V lookup: CDR1 MNHEY, CDR2 SVGAGI. The CDR3 runs to 14 residues. The DNA of the CDR3 is TGTGCCAGCAGGGGGACTAGCGGGATGGACGAGCAGTACTTC. This translates into CASRGTSGMDEQYF.

The CDR3 DNA reads as TGTGCCAGCAGCACCCGGACAGGTGGGGCTTGGGGTGGCTACGAGCAGTACTTC. Translated: CASSTRTGGAWGGYEQYF. The rearrangement links TRBV9 to TRBJ2-7, with 7 bases aligning to TRBD1. The CDR3 runs 18 residues. CDR1 SGDLS and CDR2 YYNGEE come from the germline V gene. The J segment lost 3 bases and the V segment lost 4 bases, leaving 19 bases of the junction unmatched.

CDR3 sequence: CASSSGTASNQPQHF. CDR3 sequence (DNA): TGTGCCAGCAGCTCAGGGACAGCCAGCAATCAGCCCCAGCATTTT. The chain carries TRBV5-4 and TRBJ1-5, with 7 bases identical to TRBD1. Germline assignment: CDR1 SGHNT and CDR2 YYREEE (reference sequence). The CDR3 runs to 15 residues. The junction had 4 bases not matched to a gene; V was cut back by 3 bases and J by 1 base. The complete variable domain, with remaining parts taken from reference TRBV5-4 and TRBJ1-5, reads ETGVTQSPTHLIKTRGQQVTLRCSSQSGHNTVSWYQQALGQGPQFIFQYYREEENGRGNFPPRFSGLQFPNYSSELNVNALELDDSALYLCASSSGTASNQPQHFGDGTRLSIL.

This chain's CDR3 is CASSSGGGQYNEQFF. DNA of the CDR3: TGTGCCAGCAGCTCCGGGGGGGGACAGTACAATGAGCAGTTCTTC. The gene calls are TRBV11-1 and TRBJ2-1; a possible D gene is TRBD2 (8 bases). The CDR3 runs to 15 residues. V was shortened by 4 bases and J by 4 bases, with 14 bases between the two germline ends. Germline V gives CDR1 SGHAT, CDR2 FQDESV (reference sequence).

This clone has only a few counts. The V and J genes are TRBV30 and TRBJ2-7, with 8 bases that match TRBD2. Looked up from germline, CDR1 is GTSNPN and CDR2 is SVGIG (reference sequence). There are 15 residues in the CDR3. V was pared by 0 bases and J by 3 bases, with 7 bases of the junction left unmatched. CDR3 sequence: CAWSVPGRASYEQYF. Written as DNA, the CDR3 is TGTGCCTGGAGTGTGCCCGGGAGGGCCAGCTACGAGCAGTACTTC. Together with reference TRBV30 and TRBJ2-7, the CDR3 gives the full variable domain: SQTIHQWPATLVQPVGSPLSLECTVEGTSNPNLYWYRQAAGRGLQLLFYSVGIGQISSEVPQNLSASRPQDRQFILSSKKLLLSDSGFYLCAWSVPGRASYEQYFGPGTRLTVT.

This clone has just one count. The rearrangement joins TRBV29-1 to TRBJ2-1; 16 bases line up with TRBD2. V lost 7 bases to trimming and J lost 8 bases; unmatched junction nucleotides: 11. Germline-derived CDR1 and CDR2 are SQVTM and ANQGSEA. CDR3 length: 16 residues. CDR3 loop: CSGLGTSGRAMDEQFF. In DNA, the CDR3 is TGCAGCGGTCTGGGGACTAGCGGGAGGGCCATGGATGAGCAGTTCTTC.

V usage is TRBV6-5 and J usage is TRBJ1-1; 7 nucleotides match TRBD1. CDR3 length equals 15 residues. In germline, CDR1 is MNHEY, CDR2 SVGAGI. With 6 bases clipped from V and 5 bases from J, the junction kept 12 bases outside the gene matches. CDR3 bases: TGTGCCAGCAGGGGATCCGACAGGGTTGGAACTGAAGCTTTCTTT. Translated: CASRGSDRVGTEAFF.

The table lists this clone with a count of one. The chain uses TRBV29-1 and TRBJ2-4; 8 bases are shared with TRBD2. CDR1 is SQVTM and CDR2 is ANQGSEA in the germline V gene. V lost 7 bases, J lost 0 bases, and 14 bases stayed unmatched. CDR3 length equals 17 residues. CDR3 sequence (DNA): TGCAGCGCAAAGGGAACTAGCGGATCCCTAGCCAAAAACATTCAGTACTTC. It encodes CSAKGTSGSLAKNIQYF. The variable domain in full, completed from reference TRBV29-1 and TRBJ2-4, reads SAVISQKPSRDICQRGTSLTIQCQVDSQVTMMFWYRQQPGQSLTLIATANQGSEATYESGFVIDKFPISRPNLTFSTLTVSNMSPEDSSIYLCSAKGTSGSLAKNIQYFGAGTRLSVL.

The genes are TRBV5-1 and TRBJ2-7, with TRBD1 matching over 8 bases. CDR1 and CDR2 from the germline V gene are SGHRS and YFSETQ. The CDR3 contains 15 residues. J was trimmed by 3 bases and V by 0 bases; bases with no gene match: 5. CDR3 nucleotides: TGCGCCAGCAGCTTGGCCCGGGACAGGCACTACGAGCAGTACTTC. It specifies CASSLARDRHYEQYF.

The rearrangement uses TRBV5-1 and TRBJ2-5, with a possible D match to TRBD2 (6 bases). The V end lost 4 bases, the J end lost 6 bases, and 19 bases lay between the germline ends. Looked up from germline, CDR1 is SGHRS and CDR2 is YFSETQ. This CDR3 has 15 residues. The CDR3 DNA reads as TGCGCCAGCAGCCCGGGACTCCAACTGGGAAAGACCCAGTACTTC. It translates to CASSPGLQLGKTQYF.